Listed below are T cell receptor beta chains from one sample, sequenced in a study of T cell responses to AZD1222 COVID-19 vaccine. Using immunoSEQ multiplex PCR, the repertoire was profiled, and TCRdb retains in-frame clones only, with some absent. The data contain roughly 130,000 clones, 92% of them singletons. The material sequenced was peripheral blood, taken on day 0 of AZD1222 vaccination. Source of these receptors: an adult in good health. The CDR3 runs from the conserved cysteine through the conserved F or W. A D gene is named only where the DNA matches it firmly. Clone size is shown for a subset of rows, as once, few, many or a class of expanded clone.

size	D	J	V	DNA	CDR3
NA	NA	TRBJ1-1	TRBV21-1	TGTGCCAGCATGACAGGGCTCACTGAAGCTTTCTTT	CASMTGLTEAFF
NA	TRBD1	TRBJ1-2	TRBV3-1/TRBV3-2	TGTGCCAGCACGGGGGACAGTAGGGGCTACACCTTC	CASTGDSRGYTF
NA	NA	TRBJ2-2	TRBV7-9	TGTGCCAGCCGTGAAGGTCTGGAGCTGTTTTTT	CASREGLELFF
NA	NA	TRBJ1-4	TRBV4-2	TGTGCCAGCAGCCAAGATAGGGGAACTAATGAAAAACTGTTTTTT	CASSQDRGTNEKLFF
NA	NA	TRBJ2-5	TRBV11-2	TGTGCCAGCAGCTGGACGGGGGGCGAAGAGACCCAGTACTTC	CASSWTGGEETQYF
NA	NA	TRBJ2-1	TRBV18	TGTGCCAGCTCCCCGGGACTTAGCGGAGGTGAGCAGTTCTTC	CASSPGLSGGEQFF
NA	TRBD1	TRBJ2-7	TRBV10-3	TGTGCCGCCGGACAGGGTTCCCGCTCCTACGAGCAGTACTTC	CAAGQGSRSYEQYF
NA	TRBD1	TRBJ1-2	TRBV6-5	TGTGCCAGCAGACCTGGGACAGGGGGCTTCTATGGCTACACCTTC	CASRPGTGGFYGYTF
NA	NA	TRBJ1-1	TRBV18	TGTGCCAGCTCACCCCCGAGGCGGAGCACTGAAGCTTTCTTT	CASSPPRRSTEAFF
NA	NA	TRBJ2-1	TRBV5-6	TGTGCCAGCAGCTTGGGGGGACAAAACTCCTACAATGAGCAGTTCTTC	CASSLGGQNSYNEQFF
NA	NA	TRBJ2-7	TRBV10-3	TGTGCCATCAGTGAGTCGACACTTTACGAGCAGTACTTC	CAISESTLYEQYF
NA	NA	TRBJ1-4	TRBV6-5	TGTGCCAGCAGTACAGGAGGGGGGGAGGATGAAAAACTGTTTTTT	CASSTGGGEDEKLFF
NA	NA	TRBJ1-4	TRBV7-2	TGTGCCAGCAGCTTGGCCAGGACAGTGAGGAATGAAAAACTGTTTTTT	CASSLARTVRNEKLFF
NA	NA	TRBJ2-3	TRBV6-4	TGTGCCAGCAGTTCGACGTCTGACACAGATACGCAGTATTTT	CASSSTSDTDTQYF
once	NA	TRBJ2-7	TRBV5-4	TGTGCCAGCAGCTTGAACTACCTCGAGCAGTACTTC	CASSLNYLEQYF
NA	NA	TRBJ2-2	TRBV25-1	TGTGCCAGCAGTGAATGGGTCGGCGTCACCGGGGAGCTGTTTTTT	CASSEWVGVTGELFF
NA	TRBD1	TRBJ2-7	TRBV19	TGTGCCCGACGGACAGGGGCTACCTACGAGCAGTACTTC	CARRTGATYEQYF